This TCR beta chain was captured by sequencing in a study of CD4+ T cells in melanoma. Clones were sequenced by immunoSEQ multiplex PCR, and TCRdb holds only the in-frame ones, with some missing. The data contain 50,000 or so clones, roughly nine tenths of them singletons. Findings and caveats of the study: CD8+ T cell, macrophage and B cell function reportedly correlated with neoantigen-specific CD4+ T cells. In melanoma, neoantigen-specific CD4+ T cells reportedly differed in differentiation state.

The CDR3 is made up of 15 amino acids. V gave up 4 bases and J gave up 8 bases; unmatched junction bases: 13. Looked up from germline, CDR1 is MDHEN and CDR2 is SYDVKM. Comment on this clone: Its specificity is unknown.

This TCR came from a human donor with melanoma. Sample: peripheral blood. V is TRBV28 and J is TRBJ1-2; 7 nucleotides agree with TRBD1. The CDR3 sequence: CASSSSGEGARGYTF. In DNA form, the CDR3 reads TGTGCCAGCAGTTCCAGTGGGGAGGGGGCTAGGGGCTACACCTTC.